This TCR beta chain was captured by sequencing in a study of blood T cell repertoires in COVID-19. Study overall: The origin of the acute and convalescent COVID-19 samples was the United States, Italy and Spain.

Trimming cost V 1 base and J 2 bases; bases outside gene matches: 6. CDR1 and CDR2 (germline): MNHNS, SASEGT. CDR3 length: 17 amino acids. Original data processing: Cell counts per sample came from amplifying reference gene primers. Libraries were prepared by immunoSEQ multiplex PCR; TCRdb keeps only in-frame clonotypes and omits some of them. The DNA gave D and trimming, while V, J and clone size come from that table. There are almost 200,000 clones in the sample; more than 80% occur only once, and around 8.4% lies in the top ten. The TCR sequence derives from a woman aged 18-29 years who had recovered from COVID-19. Sample: PBMCs or T cells enriched from blood (not recorded which). The chain couples TRBV6-1 to TRBJ1-5; 9 positions match TRBD1. Here the CDR3 reads CASSEGTGALRNQPQHF. The DNA of the CDR3 is TGTGCCAGCAGTGAAGGGACAGGGGCCCTTCGCAATCAGCCCCAGCATTTT.